This T cell receptor (beta chain) was captured in a study of Graves' ophthalmopathy and Graves' hyperthyroidism. Across the whole study: Peripheral blood samples were taken at initial diagnosis, before any treatment.

Sampling around 9 ml of fresh peripheral blood provided the PBMCs. Study conclusions and caveats: Ophthalmopathy and stable hyperthyroidism were discriminated by a 13-signature model, with roughly 88% sensitivity and approximately 78% specificity.

The V end was cut by 5 bases, the J end by 4 bases, with 9 bases between. The CDR3 length is 13 residues. Germline V gene data show CDR1 as SGHAT and CDR2 as FQNNGV. For repertoire sequencing, the TCR beta CDR3 regions were amplified from RNA transcripts. Scientists carried out first-round RT-PCR using HTBI primers and then a second-round multiplex PCR. TCRdb processed the multiplex PCR reads anew with MiXCR; each CDR3 protein has one entry. The repertoire includes 40,000 or so distinct CDR3 sequences, roughly half of them detected once, and less than 20% sits in the top ten. This clonotype was recorded many times. Its specificity is unknown.

The sequenced material came from peripheral blood. This sequence was found in an adult man with Graves' ophthalmopathy. The chain joins TRBV11-2 to TRBJ1-5, with D possibly TRBD1 on 6 matching bases. In DNA form, the CDR3 reads TGTGCCAGCAGCCGAGACAGGAATCAGCCCCAGCATTTT. Amino acids: CASSRDRNQPQHF.